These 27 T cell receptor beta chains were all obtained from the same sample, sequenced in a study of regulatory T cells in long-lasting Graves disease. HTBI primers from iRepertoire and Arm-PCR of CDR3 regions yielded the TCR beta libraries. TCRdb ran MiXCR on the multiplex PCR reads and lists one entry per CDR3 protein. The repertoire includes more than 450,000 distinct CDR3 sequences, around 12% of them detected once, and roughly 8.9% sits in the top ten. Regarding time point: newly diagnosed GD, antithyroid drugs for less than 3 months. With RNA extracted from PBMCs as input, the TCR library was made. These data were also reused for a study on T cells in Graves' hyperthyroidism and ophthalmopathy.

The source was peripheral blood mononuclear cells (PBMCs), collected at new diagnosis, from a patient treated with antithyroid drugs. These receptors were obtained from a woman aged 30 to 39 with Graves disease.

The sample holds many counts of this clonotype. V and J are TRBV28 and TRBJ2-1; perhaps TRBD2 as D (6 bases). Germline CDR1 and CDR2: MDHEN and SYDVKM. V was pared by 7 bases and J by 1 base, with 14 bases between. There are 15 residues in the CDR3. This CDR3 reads CASTLGTPSYNEQFF. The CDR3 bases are TGTGCCAGCACCTTGGGGACTCCTTCCTACAATGAGCAGTTCTTC.

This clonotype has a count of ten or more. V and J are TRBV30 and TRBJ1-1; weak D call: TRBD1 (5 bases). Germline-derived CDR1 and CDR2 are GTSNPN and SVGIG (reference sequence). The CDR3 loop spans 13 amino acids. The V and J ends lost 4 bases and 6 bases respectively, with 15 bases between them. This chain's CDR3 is CAWTLAGGAEAFF. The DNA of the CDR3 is TGTGCCTGGACGCTCGCGGGGGGAGCTGAAGCTTTCTTT.

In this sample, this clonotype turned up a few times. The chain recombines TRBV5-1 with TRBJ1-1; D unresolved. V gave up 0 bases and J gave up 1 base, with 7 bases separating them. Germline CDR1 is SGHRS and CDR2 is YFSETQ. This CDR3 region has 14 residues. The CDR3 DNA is TGCGCCAGCAGCTTGGGACTGGGGAACACTGAAGCTTTCTTT. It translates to CASSLGLGNTEAFF. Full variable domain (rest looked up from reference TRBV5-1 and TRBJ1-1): KAGVTQTPRYLIKTRGQQVTLSCSPISGHRSVSWYQQTPGQGLQFLFEYFSETQRNKGNFPGRFSGRQFSNSRSEMNVSTLELGDSALYLCASSLGLGNTEAFFGQGTRLTVV.

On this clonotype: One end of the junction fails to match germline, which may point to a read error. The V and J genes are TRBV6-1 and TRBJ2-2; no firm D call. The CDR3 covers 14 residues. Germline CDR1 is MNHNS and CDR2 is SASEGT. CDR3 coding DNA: TGTGCCAACAGTGGAAACAGGAACACCGGGGAGCTGTTTTTT. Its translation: CANSGNRNTGELFF.

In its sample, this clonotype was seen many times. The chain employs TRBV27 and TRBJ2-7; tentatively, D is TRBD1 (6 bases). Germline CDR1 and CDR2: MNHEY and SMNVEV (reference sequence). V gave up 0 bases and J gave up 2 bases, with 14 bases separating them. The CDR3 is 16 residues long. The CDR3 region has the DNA TGTGCCAGCAGTTTATCGTTCACAGGGAGCACCTACGAGCAGTACTTC. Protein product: CASSLSFTGSTYEQYF.

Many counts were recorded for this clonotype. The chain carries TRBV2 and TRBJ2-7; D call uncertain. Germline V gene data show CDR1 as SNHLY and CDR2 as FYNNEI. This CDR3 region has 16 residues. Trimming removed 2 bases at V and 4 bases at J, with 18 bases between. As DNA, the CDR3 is TGTGCCAGCAGTGAACCGCCACAGCCCGGACCGTACGAGCAGTACTTC. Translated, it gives CASSEPPQPGPYEQYF.

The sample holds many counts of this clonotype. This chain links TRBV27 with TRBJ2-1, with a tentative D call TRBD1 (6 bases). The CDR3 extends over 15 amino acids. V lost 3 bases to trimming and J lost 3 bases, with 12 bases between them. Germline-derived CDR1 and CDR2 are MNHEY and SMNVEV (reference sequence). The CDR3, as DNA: TGTGCCAGCAGTTTGGACAGACCGAACTACAATGAGCAGTTCTTC. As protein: CASSLDRPNYNEQFF.

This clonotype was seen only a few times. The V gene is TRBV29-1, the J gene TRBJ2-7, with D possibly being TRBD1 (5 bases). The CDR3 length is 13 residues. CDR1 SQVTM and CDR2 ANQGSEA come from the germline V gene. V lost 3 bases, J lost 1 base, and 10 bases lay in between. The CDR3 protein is CSVEVRDSYEQYF. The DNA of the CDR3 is TGCAGCGTTGAGGTCAGGGATTCCTACGAGCAGTACTTC.

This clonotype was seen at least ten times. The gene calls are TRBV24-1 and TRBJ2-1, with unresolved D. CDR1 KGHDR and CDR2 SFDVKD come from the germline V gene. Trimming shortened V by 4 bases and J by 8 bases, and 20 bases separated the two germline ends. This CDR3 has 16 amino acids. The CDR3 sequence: CATSDVGPNLDDEQFF. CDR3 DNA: TGTGCCACCAGTGACGTCGGTCCCAACCTCGACGATGAGCAGTTCTTC.

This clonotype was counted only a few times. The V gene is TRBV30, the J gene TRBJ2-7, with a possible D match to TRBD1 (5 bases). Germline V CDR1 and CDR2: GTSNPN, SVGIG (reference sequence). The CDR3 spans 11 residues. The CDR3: CSGSWGSEQYF. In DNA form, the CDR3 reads TGTTCCGGAAGTTGGGGCTCCGAGCAGTACTTC.

CDR3: CSVTTGLADYNEQFF. The CDR3 DNA reads TGCAGCGTTACGACCGGACTAGCGGATTACAATGAGCAGTTCTTC. The chain has TRBV29-1 and TRBJ2-1; 10 bases are a match to TRBD2. Per germline, CDR1 SQVTM and CDR2 ANQGSEA. The CDR3 is 15 amino acids. The V gene end was trimmed by 5 bases and the J gene end by 4 bases; junction bases not matched to a gene: 8.

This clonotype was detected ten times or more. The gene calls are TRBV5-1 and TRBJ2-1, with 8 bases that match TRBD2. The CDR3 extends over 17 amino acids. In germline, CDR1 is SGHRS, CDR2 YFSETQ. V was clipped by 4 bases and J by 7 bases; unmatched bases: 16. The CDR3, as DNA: TGCGCCAGCAGCACAGTGCCGGGACTAGTTGTGTGGAATGAGCAGTTCTTC. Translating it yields CASSTVPGLVVWNEQFF.

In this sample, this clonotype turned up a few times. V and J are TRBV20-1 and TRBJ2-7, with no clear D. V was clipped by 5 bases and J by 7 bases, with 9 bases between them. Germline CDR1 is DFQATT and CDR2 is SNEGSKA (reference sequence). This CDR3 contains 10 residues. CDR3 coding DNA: TGCAGTGCTGCTCTACGAGAGCAGTACTTC. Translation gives CSAALREQYF.

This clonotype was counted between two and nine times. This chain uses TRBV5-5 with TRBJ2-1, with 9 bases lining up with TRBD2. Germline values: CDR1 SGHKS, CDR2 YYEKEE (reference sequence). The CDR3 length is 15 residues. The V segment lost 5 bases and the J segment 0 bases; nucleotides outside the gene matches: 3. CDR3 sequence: CASSPAGGSYNEQFF. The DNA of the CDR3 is TGTGCCAGCAGTCCAGCGGGGGGCTCCTACAATGAGCAGTTCTTC.

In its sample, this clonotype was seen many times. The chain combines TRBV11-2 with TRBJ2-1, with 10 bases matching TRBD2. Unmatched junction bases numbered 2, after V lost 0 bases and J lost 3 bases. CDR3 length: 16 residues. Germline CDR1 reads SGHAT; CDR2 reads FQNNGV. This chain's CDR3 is CASSLEWTSGYNEQFF. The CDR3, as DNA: TGTGCCAGCAGCTTAGAATGGACTAGCGGCTACAATGAGCAGTTCTTC.

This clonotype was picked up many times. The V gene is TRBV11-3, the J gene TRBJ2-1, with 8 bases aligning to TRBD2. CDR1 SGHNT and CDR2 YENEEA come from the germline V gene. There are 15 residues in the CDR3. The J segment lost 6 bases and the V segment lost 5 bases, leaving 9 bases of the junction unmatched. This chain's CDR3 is CASSPAGAIGNEQFF. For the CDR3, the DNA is TGTGCCAGCAGCCCAGCGGGAGCAATTGGCAATGAGCAGTTCTTC.

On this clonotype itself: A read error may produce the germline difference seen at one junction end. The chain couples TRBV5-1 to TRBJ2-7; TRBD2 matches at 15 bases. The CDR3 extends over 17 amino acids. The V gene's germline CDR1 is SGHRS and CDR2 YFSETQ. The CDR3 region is CASSLARTSGRAYEQYF. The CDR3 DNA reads TGCGCCAGCAGCTTGGCGCGGACTAGCGGGAGGGCCTATGAGCAGTACTTC.

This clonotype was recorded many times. The CDR3 coding sequence is TGTGCCAGCAGTTTGGAGCGGAAGAGCTCCTACAATGAGCAGTTCTTC. Its translation: CASSLERKSSYNEQFF. V is TRBV12-3 or TRBV12-4 and J is TRBJ2-1; tentative D call: TRBD2 (5 bases). This CDR3 has 16 amino acids. V shed 3 bases and J shed 0 bases, with 12 bases lying between them.

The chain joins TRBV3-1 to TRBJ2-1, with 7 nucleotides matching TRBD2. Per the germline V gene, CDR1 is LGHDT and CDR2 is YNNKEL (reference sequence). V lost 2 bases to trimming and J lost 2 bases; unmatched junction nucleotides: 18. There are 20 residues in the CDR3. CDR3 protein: CASSQRWGGEASGPYNEQFF. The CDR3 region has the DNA TGTGCCAGCAGCCAAAGATGGGGGGGAGAGGCTAGCGGCCCCTACAATGAGCAGTTCTTC.

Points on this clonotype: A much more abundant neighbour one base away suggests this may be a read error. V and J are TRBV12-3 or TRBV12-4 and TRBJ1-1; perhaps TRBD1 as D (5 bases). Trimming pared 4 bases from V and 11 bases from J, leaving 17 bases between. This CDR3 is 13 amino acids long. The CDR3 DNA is TGTGCCAGCAGTTCAGGTTTTCAGGGCTCCGCTTTCTTT. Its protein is CASSSGFQGSAFF.

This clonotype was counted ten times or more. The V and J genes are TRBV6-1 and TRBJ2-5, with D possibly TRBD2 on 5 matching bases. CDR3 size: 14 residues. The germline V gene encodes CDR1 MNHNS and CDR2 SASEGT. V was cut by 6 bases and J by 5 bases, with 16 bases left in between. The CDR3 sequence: CASRTTLLRETQYF. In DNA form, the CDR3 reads TGTGCCAGCAGGACTACTTTGCTAAGGGAGACCCAGTACTTC.

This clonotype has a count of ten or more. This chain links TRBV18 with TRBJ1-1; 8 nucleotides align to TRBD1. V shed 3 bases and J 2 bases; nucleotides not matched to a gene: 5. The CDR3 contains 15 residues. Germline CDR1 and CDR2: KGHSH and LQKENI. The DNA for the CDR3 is TGTGCCAGCTCACCGTCCGCAGGGGGCAACACTGAAGCTTTCTTT. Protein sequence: CASSPSAGGNTEAFF.

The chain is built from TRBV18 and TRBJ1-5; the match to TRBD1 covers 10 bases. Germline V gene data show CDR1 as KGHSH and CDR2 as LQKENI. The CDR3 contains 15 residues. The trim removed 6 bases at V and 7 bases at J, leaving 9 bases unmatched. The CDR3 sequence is CASSPETGGWQPQHF. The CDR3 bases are TGTGCCAGCTCCCCCGAGACAGGGGGCTGGCAGCCCCAGCATTTT.

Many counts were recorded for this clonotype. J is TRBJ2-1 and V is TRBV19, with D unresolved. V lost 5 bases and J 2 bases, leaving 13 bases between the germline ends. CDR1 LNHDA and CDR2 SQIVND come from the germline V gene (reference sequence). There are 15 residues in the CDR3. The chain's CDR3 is CASSPRPRPYNEQFF. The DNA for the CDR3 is TGTGCCAGTAGTCCACGGCCCCGGCCCTACAATGAGCAGTTCTTC.

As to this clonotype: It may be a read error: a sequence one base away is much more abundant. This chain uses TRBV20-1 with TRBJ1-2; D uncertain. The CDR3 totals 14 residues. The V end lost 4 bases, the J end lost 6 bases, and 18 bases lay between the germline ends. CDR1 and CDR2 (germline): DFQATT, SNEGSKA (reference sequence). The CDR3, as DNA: TGCAGTGCTATGAAAGAGTTAAAGTGGAATGGCTACACCTTC. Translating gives CSAMKELKWNGYTF.

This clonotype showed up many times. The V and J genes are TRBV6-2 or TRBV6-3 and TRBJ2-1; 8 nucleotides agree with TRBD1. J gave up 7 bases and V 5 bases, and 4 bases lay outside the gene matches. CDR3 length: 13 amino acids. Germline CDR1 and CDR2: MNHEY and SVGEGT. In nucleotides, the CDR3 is TGTGCCAGCAGTGTTCAGGGGGCGAATGAGCAGTTCTTC. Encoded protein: CASSVQGANEQFF.

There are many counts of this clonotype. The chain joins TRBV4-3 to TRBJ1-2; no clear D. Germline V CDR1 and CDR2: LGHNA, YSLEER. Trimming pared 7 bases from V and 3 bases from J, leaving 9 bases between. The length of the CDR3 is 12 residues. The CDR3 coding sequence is TGCGCCAGCAATTACGGGTACTATGGCTACACCTTC. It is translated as CASNYGYYGYTF.